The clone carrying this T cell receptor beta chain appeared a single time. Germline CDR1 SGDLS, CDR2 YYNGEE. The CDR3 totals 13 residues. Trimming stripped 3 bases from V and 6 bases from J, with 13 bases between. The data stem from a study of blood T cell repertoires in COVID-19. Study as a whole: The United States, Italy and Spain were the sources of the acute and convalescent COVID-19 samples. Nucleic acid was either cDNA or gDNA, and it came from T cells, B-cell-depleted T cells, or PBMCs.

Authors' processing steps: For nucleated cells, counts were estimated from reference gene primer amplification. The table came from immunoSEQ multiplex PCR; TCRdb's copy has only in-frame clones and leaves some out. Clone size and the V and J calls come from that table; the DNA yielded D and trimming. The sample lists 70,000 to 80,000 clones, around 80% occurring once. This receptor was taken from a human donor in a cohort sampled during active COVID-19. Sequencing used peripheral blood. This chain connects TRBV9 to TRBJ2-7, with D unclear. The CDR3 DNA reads TGTGCCAGCAGCGCAAACCTAGGTTCCGAGCAGTACTTC. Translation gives CASSANLGSEQYF.